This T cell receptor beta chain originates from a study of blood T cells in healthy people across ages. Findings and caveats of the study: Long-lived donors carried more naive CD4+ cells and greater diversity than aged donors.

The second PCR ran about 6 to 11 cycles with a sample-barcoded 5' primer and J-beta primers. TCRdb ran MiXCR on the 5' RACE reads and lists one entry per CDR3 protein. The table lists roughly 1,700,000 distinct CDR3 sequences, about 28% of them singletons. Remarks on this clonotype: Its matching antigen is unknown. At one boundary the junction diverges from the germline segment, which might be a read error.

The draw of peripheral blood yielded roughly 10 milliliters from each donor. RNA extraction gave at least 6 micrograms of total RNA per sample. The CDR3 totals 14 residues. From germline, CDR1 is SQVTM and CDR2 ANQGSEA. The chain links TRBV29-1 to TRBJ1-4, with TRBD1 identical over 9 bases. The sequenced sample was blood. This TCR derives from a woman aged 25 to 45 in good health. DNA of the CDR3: TGCAACGTTAGAGGGACAGGGATTAATGAAAAACGGTTTTTT. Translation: CNVRGTGINEKRFF.